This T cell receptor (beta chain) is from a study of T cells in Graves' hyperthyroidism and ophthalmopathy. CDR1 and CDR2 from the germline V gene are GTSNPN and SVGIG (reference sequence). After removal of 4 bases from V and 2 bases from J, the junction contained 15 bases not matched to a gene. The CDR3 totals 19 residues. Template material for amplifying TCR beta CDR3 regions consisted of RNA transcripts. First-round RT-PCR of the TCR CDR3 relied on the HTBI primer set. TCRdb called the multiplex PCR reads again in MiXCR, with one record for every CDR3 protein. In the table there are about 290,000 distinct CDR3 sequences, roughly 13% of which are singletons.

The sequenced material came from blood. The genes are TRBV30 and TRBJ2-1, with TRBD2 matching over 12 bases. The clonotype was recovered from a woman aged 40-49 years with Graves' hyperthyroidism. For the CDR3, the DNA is TGTGCCTGGACTGGTAGTGGGCTAGCGGGAGGGATAACCTACAATGAGCAGTTCTTC. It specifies CAWTGSGLAGGITYNEQFF.